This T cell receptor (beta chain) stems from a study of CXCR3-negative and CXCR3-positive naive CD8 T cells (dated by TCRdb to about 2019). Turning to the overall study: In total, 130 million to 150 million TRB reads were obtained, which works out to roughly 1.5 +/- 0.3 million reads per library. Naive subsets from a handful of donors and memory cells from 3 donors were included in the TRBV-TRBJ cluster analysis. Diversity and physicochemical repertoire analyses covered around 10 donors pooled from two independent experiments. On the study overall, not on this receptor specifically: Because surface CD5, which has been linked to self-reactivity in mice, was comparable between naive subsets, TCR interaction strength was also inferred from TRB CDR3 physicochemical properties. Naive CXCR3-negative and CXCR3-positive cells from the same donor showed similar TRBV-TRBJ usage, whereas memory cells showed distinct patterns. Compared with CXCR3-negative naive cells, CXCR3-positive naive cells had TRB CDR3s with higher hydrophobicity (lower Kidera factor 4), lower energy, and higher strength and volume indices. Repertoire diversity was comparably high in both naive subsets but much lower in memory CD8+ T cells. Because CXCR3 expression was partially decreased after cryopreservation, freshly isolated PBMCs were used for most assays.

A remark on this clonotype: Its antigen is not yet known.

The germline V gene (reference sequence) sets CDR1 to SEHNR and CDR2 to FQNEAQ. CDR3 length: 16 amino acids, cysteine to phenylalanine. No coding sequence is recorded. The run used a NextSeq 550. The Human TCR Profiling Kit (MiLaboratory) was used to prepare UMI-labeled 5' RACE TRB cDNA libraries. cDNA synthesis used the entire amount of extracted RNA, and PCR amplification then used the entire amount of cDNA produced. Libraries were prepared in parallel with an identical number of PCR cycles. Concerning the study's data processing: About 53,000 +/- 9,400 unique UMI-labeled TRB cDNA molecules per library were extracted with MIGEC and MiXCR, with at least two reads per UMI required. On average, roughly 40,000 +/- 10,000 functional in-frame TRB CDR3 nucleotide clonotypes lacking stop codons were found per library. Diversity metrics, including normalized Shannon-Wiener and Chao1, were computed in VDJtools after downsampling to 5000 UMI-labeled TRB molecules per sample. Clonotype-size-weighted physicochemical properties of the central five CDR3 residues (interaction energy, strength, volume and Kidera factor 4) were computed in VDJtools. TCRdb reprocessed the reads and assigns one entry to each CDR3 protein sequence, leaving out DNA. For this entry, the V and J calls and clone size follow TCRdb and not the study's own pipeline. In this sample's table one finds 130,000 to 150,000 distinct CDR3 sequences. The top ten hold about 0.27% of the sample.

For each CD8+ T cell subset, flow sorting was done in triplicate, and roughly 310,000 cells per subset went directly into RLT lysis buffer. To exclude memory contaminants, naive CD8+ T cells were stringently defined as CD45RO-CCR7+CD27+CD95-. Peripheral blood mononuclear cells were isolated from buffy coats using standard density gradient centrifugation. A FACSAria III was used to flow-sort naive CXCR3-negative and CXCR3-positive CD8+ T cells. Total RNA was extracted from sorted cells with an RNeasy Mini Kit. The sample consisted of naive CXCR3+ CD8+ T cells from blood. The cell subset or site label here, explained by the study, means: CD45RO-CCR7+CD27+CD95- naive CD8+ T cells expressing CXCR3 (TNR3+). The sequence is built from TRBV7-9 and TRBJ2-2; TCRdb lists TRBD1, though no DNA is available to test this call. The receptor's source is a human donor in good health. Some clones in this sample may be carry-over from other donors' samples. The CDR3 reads CASSSAGHSDAGELFF.